The 20 T cell receptor beta chains in this list originate from one sample, sequenced in a study of blood T cell repertoires in COVID-19. The protocol was immunoSEQ multiplex PCR, while the TCRdb copy is restricted to in-frame clones and leaves out a portion. The sample yields about 130,000 clones, 84% seen once. The sequenced material came from peripheral blood. These receptor sequences come from a young woman who had recovered from COVID-19.

The V gene is TRBV7-2, the J gene TRBJ2-2, with D maybe TRBD2 (5 bases). The CDR3 has 14 residues. The germline V gene encodes CDR1 SGHTA and CDR2 FQGNSA. Trimming cost V 0 bases and J 8 bases, with 10 bases left between them. The CDR3 coding sequence is TGTGCCAGCAGCTTAGCGGCTAGCCTGGGGGAGCTGTTTTTT. This encodes CASSLAASLGELFF. Complete variable domain (other parts from reference TRBV7-2 and TRBJ2-2): GAGVSQSPSNKVTEKGKDVELRCDPISGHTALYWYRQSLGQGLEFLIYFQGNSAPDKSGLPSDRFSAERTGGSVSTLTIQRTQQEDSAVYLCASSLAASLGELFFGEGSRLTVL.

The chain links TRBV18 to TRBJ1-1; the D gene is possibly TRBD1 (5 bases). V was clipped by 1 base and J by 6 bases, with 9 bases between them. From germline, CDR1 is KGHSH and CDR2 LQKENI. CDR3 size: 13 residues. CDR3 loop: CASSPLDNPEAFF. The CDR3 coding sequence is TGTGCCAGCTCACCACTGGACAACCCTGAAGCTTTCTTT.

In this sample, this clone turned up once. This same CDR3 is encoded by further DNA sequences in the sample. The CDR3 sequence: CASSTGVNTEAFF. CDR3 bases: TGTGCCAGTAGTACGGGGGTTAACACTGAAGCTTTCTTT. The gene calls are TRBV19 and TRBJ1-1, with D perhaps TRBD1 (5 bases). Germline assignment: CDR1 LNHDA and CDR2 SQIVND (reference sequence). The germline V and J ends were trimmed by 4 bases and 2 bases, with 8 bases remaining between them. The CDR3 totals 13 residues.

This rearrangement joins TRBV5-1 to TRBJ2-6; maybe TRBD1 (6 bases). The CDR3 is 15 amino acids. Per the germline V gene, CDR1 is SGHRS and CDR2 is YFSETQ. V was clipped by 0 bases and J by 4 bases, with 8 bases between them. The DNA for the CDR3 is TGCGCCAGCAGCTTGGCAGGGGCCGGGGCCAACGTCCTGACTTTC. Encoded protein: CASSLAGAGANVLTF.

This clone was counted a single time. The chain combines TRBV6-5 with TRBJ2-7, with D maybe TRBD2 (5 bases). CDR1 and CDR2 from the germline V gene are MNHEY and SVGAGI. The CDR3 is made up of 16 amino acids. V lost 2 bases to trimming and J lost 4 bases, with 18 bases between them. CDR3 DNA sequence: TGTGCCAGCAGTTACAGCTTTCGGGTAGGGAGTTACGAGCAGTACTTC. This translates into CASSYSFRVGSYEQYF.

The chain uses TRBV5-4 and TRBJ1-2, with D possibly being TRBD1 (6 bases). This CDR3 spans 13 amino acids. V gave up 6 bases and J gave up 4 bases, with 13 bases separating them. CDR1 is SGHNT, CDR2 YYREEE, per germline (reference sequence). The DNA of the CDR3 is TGTGCCAGCACAGGGGCCCCCGGCTATGGCTACACCTTC. The encoded protein is CASTGAPGYGYTF.

V gene TRBV9 combines with J gene TRBJ2-1; D possibly corresponds to TRBD1 (5 bases). The CDR3 length is 15 residues. Trimming cost V 3 bases and J 2 bases, with 12 bases left between them. Germline V gene data show CDR1 as SGDLS and CDR2 as YYNGEE. CDR3 coding DNA: TGTGCCAGCAGCGCTTCAGGGTTTCCCTACAATGAGCAGTTCTTC. Protein: CASSASGFPYNEQFF.

With regard to this clone: Other DNA sequences in this specimen translate into the identical CDR3. The J gene is TRBJ2-3, the V gene TRBV9; D possibly corresponds to TRBD1 (6 bases). Germline assignment: CDR1 SGDLS and CDR2 YYNGEE. The CDR3 covers 14 residues. The ends were cut back, 0 bases at V and 3 bases at J, with 8 bases in the middle. This chain's CDR3 is CASSVEGGTDTQYF. CDR3 DNA: TGTGCCAGCAGCGTAGAAGGGGGAACAGATACGCAGTATTTT.

The chain carries TRBV6-5 and TRBJ2-3; 8 nucleotides agree with TRBD2. The CDR3 extends over 15 amino acids. Germline V gives CDR1 MNHEY, CDR2 SVGAGI. V gave up 5 bases and J gave up 1 base; unmatched junction bases: 5. CDR3 in amino acids: CASSLSGAGTDTQYF. DNA of the CDR3: TGTGCCAGCAGTCTTAGCGGGGCGGGCACAGATACGCAGTATTTT.

This clone was detected only once. The chain has TRBV18 and TRBJ2-5; D is perhaps TRBD2 (5 bases). This CDR3 comprises 15 residues. V was pared by 3 bases and J by 4 bases, with 15 bases between. Germline assignment: CDR1 KGHSH and CDR2 LQKENI. For the CDR3, the DNA is TGTGCCAGCTCACCTCAAATATACGAGGGAGAGACCCAGTACTTC. Translating it yields CASSPQIYEGETQYF.

The chain combines TRBV5-1 with TRBJ1-1; a possible D gene is TRBD1 (5 bases). V lost 4 bases and J 0 bases, leaving 10 bases between the germline ends. The CDR3 is 14 residues long. The germline gives CDR1 SGHRS, CDR2 YFSETQ. CDR3 sequence reads: CASSTRAMNTEAFF. As DNA, the CDR3 is TGCGCCAGCAGCACCAGGGCCATGAACACTGAAGCTTTCTTT.

The genes are TRBV30 and TRBJ1-3; 8 nucleotides line up with TRBD1. Germline V gene sequence: CDR1 GTSNPN, CDR2 SVGIG (reference sequence). This CDR3 is built from 13 residues. Trimming cost V 5 bases and J 4 bases; bases outside gene matches: 4. In DNA, the CDR3 is TGTGCCTGGGACAGGGGTTCCGGAAACACCATATATTTT. Protein sequence: CAWDRGSGNTIYF.

The chain joins TRBV5-1 to TRBJ2-2, with no clear D. V was trimmed by 1 base and J by 0 bases, leaving 7 bases between them. The CDR3 consists of 15 residues. Germline CDR1 SGHRS, CDR2 YFSETQ. The CDR3 coding sequence is TGCGCCAGCAGCTTGAGCGTTGCGAACACCGGGGAGCTGTTTTTT. It is translated as CASSLSVANTGELFF.

V is TRBV4-1 and J is TRBJ2-7, with a tentative D call TRBD2 (5 bases). The CDR3 length is 14 residues. The germline V gene has CDR1 MGHRA and CDR2 YSYEKL. V was clipped by 3 bases and J by 3 bases, with 12 bases between them. CDR3: CASSHREGVYEQYF. CDR3 nucleotides: TGCGCCAGCAGCCACCGGGAAGGAGTCTACGAGCAGTACTTC.

V and J are TRBV29-1 and TRBJ2-3, with D possibly being TRBD1 (5 bases). The CDR3 totals 15 residues. Germline-derived CDR1 and CDR2 are SQVTM and ANQGSEA. V shed 1 base and J shed 2 bases, with 13 bases lying between them. The CDR3 DNA reads as TGCAGCGTTGAAGGTGTCAGGGTTTCCACAGATACGCAGTATTTT. Residues: CSVEGVRVSTDTQYF.

The genes are TRBV10-3 and TRBJ1-6, with TRBD1 matching 8 bases. The CDR3 runs 15 residues. Germline V lookup: CDR1 ENHRY, CDR2 SYGVKD. V trimming: 3 bases; J trimming: 6 bases; junction bases outside the gene matches: 4. The CDR3 sequence is CAISDLGQGNSPLHF. Here the CDR3 DNA reads TGTGCCATCAGTGATCTTGGACAGGGTAATTCACCCCTCCACTTT.

The chain has TRBV5-4 and TRBJ1-6; D perhaps matches TRBD1 (5 bases). Trimming cost V 2 bases and J 5 bases, with 14 bases left between them. This CDR3 spans 16 amino acids. Germline V gene lookup returns CDR1 SGHNT and CDR2 YYREEE (reference sequence). CDR3 sequence: CASSLGRWTNNSPLHF. CDR3 DNA sequence: TGTGCCAGCAGCTTAGGACGGTGGACAAATAATTCACCCCTCCACTTT.

The genes are TRBV5-1 and TRBJ2-6, with D uncertain. This CDR3 spans 15 amino acids. The germline CDR1 and CDR2 sequences are SGHRS and YFSETQ. Trimming took 0 bases from V and 2 from J, leaving 6 bases between them. The CDR3 region has the DNA TGCGCCAGCAGCTTGGACGGAGCTGGGGCCAACGTCCTGACTTTC. Translation: CASSLDGAGANVLTF.

V usage is TRBV4-2 and J usage is TRBJ2-2; 10 bases are shared with TRBD2. V was pared by 1 base and J by 3 bases, with 5 bases of the junction left unmatched. The CDR3 length is 17 residues. Germline-derived CDR1 and CDR2 are LGHNA and YNFKEQ. This CDR3 is CASSQVSGGADTGELFF. CDR3 nucleotides: TGTGCCAGCAGCCAAGTGAGCGGGGGGGCCGACACCGGGGAGCTGTTTTTT.

The chain joins TRBV6-5 to TRBJ1-5; perhaps TRBD1 as D (5 bases). The germline V gene has CDR1 MNHEY and CDR2 SVGAGI. The ends were cut back, 6 bases at V and 4 bases at J, with 7 bases in the middle. The CDR3 is made up of 12 amino acids. The CDR3 sequence is CASRRGNQPQHF. The DNA for the CDR3 is TGTGCCAGCAGACGGGGGAATCAGCCCCAGCATTTT.